Here is one T cell receptor (beta chain) with its context. Sequencing used immunoSEQ multiplex PCR; TCRdb keeps in-frame clones, though not all of them. The sample includes approximately 120,000 clones, around 83% seen only once; the top ten take approximately 26%. The data belong to a study of T cell responses to AZD1222 COVID-19 vaccine. The starting material was peripheral blood, obtained 28 days after the second AZD1222 dose. The TCR originated in an adult who received the AZD1222 COVID-19 vaccine.

The CDR3 here is CASSDRGKGSGANVLTF. As DNA, the CDR3 is TGTGCCAGCAGCGACAGGGGAAAGGGCTCTGGGGCCAACGTCCTGACTTTC. The chain carries TRBV28 and TRBJ2-6, with 8 bases that match TRBD1. V lost 6 bases to trimming and J lost 0 bases; unmatched junction nucleotides: 7. Germline values: CDR1 MDHEN, CDR2 SYDVKM. This CDR3 region has 17 residues.